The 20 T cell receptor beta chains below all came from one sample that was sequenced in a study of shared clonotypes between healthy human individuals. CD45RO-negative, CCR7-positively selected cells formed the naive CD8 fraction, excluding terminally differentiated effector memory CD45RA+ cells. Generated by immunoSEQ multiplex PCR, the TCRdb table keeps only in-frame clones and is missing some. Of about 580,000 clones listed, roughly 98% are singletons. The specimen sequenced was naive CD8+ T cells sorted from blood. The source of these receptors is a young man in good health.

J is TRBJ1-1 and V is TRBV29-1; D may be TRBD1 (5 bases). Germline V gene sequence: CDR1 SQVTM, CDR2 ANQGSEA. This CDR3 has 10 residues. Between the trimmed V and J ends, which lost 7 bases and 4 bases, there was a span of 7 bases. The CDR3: CSDGGTEAFF. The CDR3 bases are TGCAGCGACGGGGGCACTGAAGCTTTCTTT.

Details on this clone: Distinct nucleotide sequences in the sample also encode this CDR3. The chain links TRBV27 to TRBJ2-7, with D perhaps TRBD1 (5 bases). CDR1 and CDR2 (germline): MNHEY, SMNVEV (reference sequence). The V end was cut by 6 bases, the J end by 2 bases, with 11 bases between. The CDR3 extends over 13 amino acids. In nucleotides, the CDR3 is TGTGCCAGCAGCCTGGGCAGGGCCTACGAGCAGTACTTC. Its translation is CASSLGRAYEQYF.

DNA of the CDR3: TGTGCCAGCAGCTCAACCAACTCCGTCAGCACAGATACGCAGTATTTT. This encodes CASSSTNSVSTDTQYF. The chain carries TRBV7-9 and TRBJ2-3; the D is unclear. This CDR3 is built from 16 residues. V was shortened by 4 bases and J by 0 bases, with 14 bases between the two germline ends. Per germline, CDR1 SEHNR and CDR2 FQNEAQ (reference sequence).

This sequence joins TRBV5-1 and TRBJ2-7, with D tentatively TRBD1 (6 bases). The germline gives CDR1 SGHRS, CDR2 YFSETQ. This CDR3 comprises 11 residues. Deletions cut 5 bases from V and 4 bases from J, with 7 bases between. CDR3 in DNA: TGCGCCAGCAGACAGGGTTACGAGCAGTACTTC. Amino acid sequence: CASRQGYEQYF.

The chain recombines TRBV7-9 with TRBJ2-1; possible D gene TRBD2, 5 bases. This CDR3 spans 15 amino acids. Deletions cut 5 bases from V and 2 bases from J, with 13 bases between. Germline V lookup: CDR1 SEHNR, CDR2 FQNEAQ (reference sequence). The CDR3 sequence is CASSLVLGAYNEQFF. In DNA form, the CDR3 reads TGTGCCAGCAGCCTCGTACTAGGCGCCTACAATGAGCAGTTCTTC.

The CDR3 coding sequence is TGCGCCAGCAGCCAAGATTCCCCCGGGATCGGGGAGCTGTTTTTT. It codes for CASSQDSPGIGELFF. The rearrangement joins TRBV4-1 to TRBJ2-2; D is perhaps TRBD2 (5 bases). Trimming took off 0 bases at V and 7 bases at J, with 12 bases between the two ends. Per germline, CDR1 MGHRA and CDR2 YSYEKL. This CDR3 contains 15 residues.

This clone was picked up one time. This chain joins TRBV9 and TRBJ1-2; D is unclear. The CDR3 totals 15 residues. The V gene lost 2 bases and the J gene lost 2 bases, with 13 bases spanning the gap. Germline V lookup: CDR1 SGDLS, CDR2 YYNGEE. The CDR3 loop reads CASSVLSGSNYGYTF. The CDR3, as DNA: TGTGCCAGCAGCGTTCTATCTGGGTCCAACTATGGCTACACCTTC.

CDR3 sequence reads: CASSVLLAGEYEQFF. CDR3 nucleotide sequence: TGTGCCAGCAGCGTACTACTAGCGGGAGAATATGAGCAGTTCTTC. The chain has TRBV9 and TRBJ2-1; TRBD2 agrees at 11 bases. Trimming removed 1 base from V and 8 bases from J; junction bases left unmatched: 5. The CDR3 runs 15 residues. CDR1 SGDLS and CDR2 YYNGEE come from the germline V gene.

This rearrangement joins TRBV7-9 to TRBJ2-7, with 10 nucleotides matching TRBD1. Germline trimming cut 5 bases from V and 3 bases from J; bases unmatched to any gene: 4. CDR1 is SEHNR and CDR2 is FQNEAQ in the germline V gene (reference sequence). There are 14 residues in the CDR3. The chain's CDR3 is CASSHGTGDYEQYF. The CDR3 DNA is TGTGCCAGCAGCCACGGGACAGGGGACTACGAGCAGTACTTC.

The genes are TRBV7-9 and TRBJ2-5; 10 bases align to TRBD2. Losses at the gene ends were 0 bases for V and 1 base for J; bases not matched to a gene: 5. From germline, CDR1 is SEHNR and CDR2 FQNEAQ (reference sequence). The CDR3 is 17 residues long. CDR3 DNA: TGTGCCAGCAGCTTAGCGCATACTAGCGGGATCCAAGAGACCCAGTACTTC. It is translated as CASSLAHTSGIQETQYF.

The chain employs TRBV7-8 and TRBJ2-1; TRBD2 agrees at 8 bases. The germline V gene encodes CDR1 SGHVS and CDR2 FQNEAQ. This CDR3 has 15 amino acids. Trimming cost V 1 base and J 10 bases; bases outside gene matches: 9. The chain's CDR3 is CASSLGAAGVQEQFF. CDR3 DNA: TGTGCCAGCAGCTTAGGGGCAGCGGGAGTTCAGGAGCAGTTCTTC.

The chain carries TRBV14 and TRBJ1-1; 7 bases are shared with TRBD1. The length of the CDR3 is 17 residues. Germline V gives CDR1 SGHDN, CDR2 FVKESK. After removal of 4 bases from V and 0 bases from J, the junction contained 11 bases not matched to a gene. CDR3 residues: CASSPFPGTELNTEAFF. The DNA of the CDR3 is TGTGCCAGCAGCCCTTTCCCCGGGACAGAGCTGAACACTGAAGCTTTCTTT.

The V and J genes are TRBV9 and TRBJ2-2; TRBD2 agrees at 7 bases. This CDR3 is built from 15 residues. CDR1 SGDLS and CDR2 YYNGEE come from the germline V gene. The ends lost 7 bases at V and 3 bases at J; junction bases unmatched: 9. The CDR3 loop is CASRVGGLDTGELFF. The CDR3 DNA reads TGTGCCAGCCGGGTGGGAGGGCTGGACACCGGGGAGCTGTTTTTT.

DNA of the CDR3: TGTGCCACCAGCAGGGTAGCGGGAGCGGGTGAGCAGTTCTTC. This translates into CATSRVAGAGEQFF. V gene TRBV15 combines with J gene TRBJ2-1; TRBD2 aligns across 9 bases. Germline CDR1 is LNHNV and CDR2 is YYDKDF (reference sequence). The ends lost 3 bases at V and 9 bases at J; junction bases unmatched: 6. The CDR3 loop spans 14 amino acids. Complete variable domain (other parts from reference TRBV15 and TRBJ2-1): DAMVIQNPRYQVTQFGKPVTLSCSQTLNHNVMYWYQQKSSQAPKLLFHYYDKDFNNEADTPDNFQSRRPNTSFCFLDIRSPGLGDTAMYLCATSRVAGAGEQFFGPGTRLTVL.

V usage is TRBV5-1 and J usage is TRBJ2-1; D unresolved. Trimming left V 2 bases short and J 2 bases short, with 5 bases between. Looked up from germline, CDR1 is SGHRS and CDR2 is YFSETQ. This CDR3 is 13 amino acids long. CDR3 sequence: CASSLGPYNEQFF. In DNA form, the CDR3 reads TGCGCCAGCAGCTTAGGCCCCTACAATGAGCAGTTCTTC.

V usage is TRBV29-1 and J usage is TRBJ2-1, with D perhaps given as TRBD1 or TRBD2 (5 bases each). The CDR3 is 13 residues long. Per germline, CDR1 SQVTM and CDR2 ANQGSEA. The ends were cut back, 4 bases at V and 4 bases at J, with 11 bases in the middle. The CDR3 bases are TGCAGCGTTGGGGACGGGACGTACAATGAGCAGTTCTTC. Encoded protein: CSVGDGTYNEQFF.

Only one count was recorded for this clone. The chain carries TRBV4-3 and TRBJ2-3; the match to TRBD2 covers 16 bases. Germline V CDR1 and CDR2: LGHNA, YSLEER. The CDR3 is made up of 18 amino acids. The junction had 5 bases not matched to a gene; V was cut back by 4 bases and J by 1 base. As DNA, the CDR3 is TGCGCCAGCAGCCGCCTAGGGACTAGCGGGAGGGGCACAGATACGCAGTATTTT. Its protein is CASSRLGTSGRGTDTQYF.

CDR3 residues: CASRRASGSKNEQFF. The CDR3 bases are TGCGCCAGCAGGAGGGCTAGCGGGAGTAAGAATGAGCAGTTCTTC. V is TRBV5-1 and J is TRBJ2-1; 10 bases agree with TRBD2. From germline, CDR1 is SGHRS and CDR2 YFSETQ. The CDR3 loop spans 15 amino acids. V was pared by 5 bases and J by 7 bases, with 9 bases of the junction left unmatched.

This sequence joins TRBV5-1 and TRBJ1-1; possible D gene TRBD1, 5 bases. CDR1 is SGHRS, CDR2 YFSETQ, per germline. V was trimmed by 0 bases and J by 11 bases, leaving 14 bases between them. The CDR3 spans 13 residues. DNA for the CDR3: TGCGCCAGCAGCTTGGCCATCGGCAGGGAGGCTTTCTTT. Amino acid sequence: CASSLAIGREAFF.

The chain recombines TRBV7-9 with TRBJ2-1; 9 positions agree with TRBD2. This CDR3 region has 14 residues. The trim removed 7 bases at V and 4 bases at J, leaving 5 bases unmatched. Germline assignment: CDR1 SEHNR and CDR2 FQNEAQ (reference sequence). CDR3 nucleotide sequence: TGTGCCAGCACCCCGACTAGCGGTTACAATGAGCAGTTCTTC. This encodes CASTPTSGYNEQFF.